This record concerns one T cell receptor beta chain sequence. TCRdb reprocessed the 5' RACE reads, keeping one entry per CDR3 protein, no DNA. The sample table sets out around 380,000 distinct CDR3 sequences. This sample is part of a study of T cells expressing NK-cell markers. Germline loops: CDR1 DFQATT, CDR2 SNEGSKA (reference sequence). This CDR3 spans 12 amino acids. The receptor's source is a woman between 50 and 59 years old in good health. Source material: blood T cells: a sorted CD56 or NKG2C T cell subset, CD4+ or CD8+ T cells, or bulk PBMC T cells (not recorded which). The rearrangement joins TRBV20-1 to TRBJ2-7. This CDR3 reads CSARPEMGVQYF.